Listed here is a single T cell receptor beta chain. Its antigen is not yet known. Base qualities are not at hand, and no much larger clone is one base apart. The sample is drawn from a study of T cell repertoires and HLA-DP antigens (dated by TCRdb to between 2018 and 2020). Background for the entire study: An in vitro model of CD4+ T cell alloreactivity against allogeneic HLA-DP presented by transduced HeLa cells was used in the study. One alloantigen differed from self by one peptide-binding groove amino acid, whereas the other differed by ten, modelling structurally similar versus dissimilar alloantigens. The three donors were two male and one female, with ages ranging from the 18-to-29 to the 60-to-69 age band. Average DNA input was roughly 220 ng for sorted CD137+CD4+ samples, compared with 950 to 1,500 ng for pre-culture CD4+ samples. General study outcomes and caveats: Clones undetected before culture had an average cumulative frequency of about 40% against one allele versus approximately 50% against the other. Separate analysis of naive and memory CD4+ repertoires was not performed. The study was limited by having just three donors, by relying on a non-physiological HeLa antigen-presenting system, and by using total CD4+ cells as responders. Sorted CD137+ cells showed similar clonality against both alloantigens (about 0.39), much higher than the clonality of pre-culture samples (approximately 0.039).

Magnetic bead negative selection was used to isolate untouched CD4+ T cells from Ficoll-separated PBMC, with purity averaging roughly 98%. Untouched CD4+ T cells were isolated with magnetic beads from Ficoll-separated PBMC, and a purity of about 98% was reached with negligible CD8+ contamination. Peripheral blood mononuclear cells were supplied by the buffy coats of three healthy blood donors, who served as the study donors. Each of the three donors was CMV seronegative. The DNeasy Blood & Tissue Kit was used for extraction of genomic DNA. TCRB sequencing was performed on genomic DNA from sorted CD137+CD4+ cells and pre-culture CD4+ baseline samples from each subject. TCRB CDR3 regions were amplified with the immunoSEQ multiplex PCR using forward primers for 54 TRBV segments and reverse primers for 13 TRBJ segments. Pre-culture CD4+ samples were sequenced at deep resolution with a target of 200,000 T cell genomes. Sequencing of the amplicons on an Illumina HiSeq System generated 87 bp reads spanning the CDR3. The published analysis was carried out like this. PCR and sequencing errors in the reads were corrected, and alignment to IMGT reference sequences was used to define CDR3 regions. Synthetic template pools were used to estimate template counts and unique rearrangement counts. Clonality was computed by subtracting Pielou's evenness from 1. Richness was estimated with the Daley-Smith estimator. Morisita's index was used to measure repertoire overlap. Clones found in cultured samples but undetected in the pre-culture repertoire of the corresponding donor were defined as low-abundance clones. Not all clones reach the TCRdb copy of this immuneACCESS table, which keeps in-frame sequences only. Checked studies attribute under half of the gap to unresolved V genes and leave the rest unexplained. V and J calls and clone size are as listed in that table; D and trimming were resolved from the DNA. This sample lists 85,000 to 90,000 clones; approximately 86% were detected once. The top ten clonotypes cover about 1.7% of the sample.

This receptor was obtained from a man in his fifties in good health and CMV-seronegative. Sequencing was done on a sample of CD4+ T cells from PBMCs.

The nucleotide sequence is TGCGCCAGCAGCCAAGATCGCCGGGCCTCAAGCAATGAGCAGTTCTTC. It encodes CASSQDRRASSNEQFF. The chain links TRBV4-3 with TRBJ2-1, with the identity of the D gene unclear. CDR1 and CDR2 (LGHNA, YSLEER) derive from the germline V gene. V lost 0 bases and J lost 6 bases; the stretch between them is 15 bases long. The CDR3 numbers 16 residues from cysteine through phenylalanine. Only the CDR3 portion is preserved as DNA: 48 bases, with reading frame beginning at the first base.